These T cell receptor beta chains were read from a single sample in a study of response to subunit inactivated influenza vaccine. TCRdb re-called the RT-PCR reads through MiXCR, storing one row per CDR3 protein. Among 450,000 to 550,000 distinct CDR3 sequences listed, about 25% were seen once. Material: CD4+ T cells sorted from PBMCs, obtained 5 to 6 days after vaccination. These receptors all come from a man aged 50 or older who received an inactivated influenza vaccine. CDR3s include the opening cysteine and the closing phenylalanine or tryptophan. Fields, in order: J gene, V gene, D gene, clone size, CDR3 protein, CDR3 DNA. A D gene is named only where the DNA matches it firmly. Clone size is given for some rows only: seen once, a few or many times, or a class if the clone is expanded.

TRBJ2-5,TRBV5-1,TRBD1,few,CASSDTGGSETQYF,TGCGCCAGCAGCGATACAGGGGGCAGTGAGACCCAGTACTTC
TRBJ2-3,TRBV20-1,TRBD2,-,CSARWRERPDTQYF,TGCAGTGCTAGATGGCGGGAGAGGCCAGATACGCAGTATTTT
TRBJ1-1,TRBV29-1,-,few,CSVKQGNTEAFF,TGCAGCGTTAAACAGGGGAACACTGAAGCTTTCTTT
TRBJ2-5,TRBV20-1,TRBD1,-,CSARVLRQGALETQYF,TGCAGTGCTAGAGTCCTGAGACAGGGGGCTCTTGAGACCCAGTACTTC
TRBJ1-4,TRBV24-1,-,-,CATSDGPGDPNEKLFF,TGTGCCACCAGTGATGGGCCCGGGGATCCTAATGAAAAACTGTTTTTT
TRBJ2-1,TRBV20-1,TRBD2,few,CSASPAGGPDNEQFF,TGCAGTGCTAGTCCGGCGGGAGGGCCCGACAATGAGCAGTTCTTC
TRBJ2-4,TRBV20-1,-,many,CSASNRVAIQYF,TGCAGTGCTAGTAACAGGGTGGCCATTCAGTACTTC
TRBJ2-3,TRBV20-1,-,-,CSARSQTPTDTQYF,TGCAGTGCTAGAAGTCAAACTCCCACAGATACGCAGTATTTT
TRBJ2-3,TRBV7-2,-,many,CASSFWGSTDTQYF,TGTGCCAGCAGCTTTTGGGGTAGCACAGATACGCAGTATTTT
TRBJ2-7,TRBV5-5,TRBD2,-,CASSLGTSGFRDEQYF,TGTGCCAGCAGCTTAGGGACTAGCGGGTTTCGGGACGAGCAGTACTTC
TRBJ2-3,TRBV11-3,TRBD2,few,CASSQGLAGLDTQYF,TGTGCCAGCAGCCAAGGACTAGCGGGATTAGATACGCAGTATTTT
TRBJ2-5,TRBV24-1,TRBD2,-,CATSRRGGLGETQYF,TGTGCCACCAGCCGTCGGGGGGGGCTCGGGGAGACCCAGTACTTC
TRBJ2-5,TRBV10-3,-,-,CAISGARETQYF,TGTGCCATCAGTGGGGCAAGAGAGACCCAGTACTTC
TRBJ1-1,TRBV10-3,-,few,CAISESEGFDTEAFF,TGTGCCATCAGTGAGTCGGAAGGGTTCGACACTGAAGCTTTCTTT
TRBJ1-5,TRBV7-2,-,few,CASSLGGIQPQHF,TGTGCCAGCAGCTTAGGCGGGATTCAGCCCCAGCATTTT
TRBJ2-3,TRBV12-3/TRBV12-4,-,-,CASSGDSWRGDTQYF,TGTGCCAGCAGTGGGGACAGTTGGAGGGGAGATACGCAGTATTTT
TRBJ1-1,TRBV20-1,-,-,CSASRGPNTEAFF,TGCAGTGCTAGCCGGGGGCCGAACACTGAAGCTTTCTTT
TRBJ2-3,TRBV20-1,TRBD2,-,CSARVGREGPTDTQYF,TGCAGTGCTAGAGTGGGGAGGGAGGGCCCTACAGATACGCAGTATTTT
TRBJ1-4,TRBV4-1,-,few,CASSQVGTRAEKLFF,TGCGCCAGCAGCCAAGTCGGAACACGGGCTGAAAAACTGTTTTTT
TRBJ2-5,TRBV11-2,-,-,CASSLAQGPRLTQYF,TGTGCCAGCAGCTTAGCTCAGGGGCCTCGATTGACCCAGTACTTC
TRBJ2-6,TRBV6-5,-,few,CASSHLTGSSGANVLTF,TGTGCCAGCAGTCACCTGACGGGAAGCTCTGGGGCCAACGTCCTGACTTTC
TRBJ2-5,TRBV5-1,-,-,CASSIPFQETQYF,TGCGCCAGCAGCATCCCCTTCCAAGAGACCCAGTACTTC
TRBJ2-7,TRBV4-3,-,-,CASSPKTGTYEQYF,TGCGCCAGCAGCCCTAAAACTGGGACATACGAGCAGTACTTC
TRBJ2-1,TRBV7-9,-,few,CASSSETRGRNEQFF,TGTGCCAGCAGCTCCGAGACTCGGGGTCGGAATGAGCAGTTCTTC
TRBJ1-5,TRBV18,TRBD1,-,CASSPGQGNFNQPQHF,TGTGCCAGCTCCCCCGGACAGGGAAACTTCAATCAGCCCCAGCATTTT
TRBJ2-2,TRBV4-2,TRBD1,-,CASSHSGTGSTGELFF,TGTGCCAGCAGCCACTCCGGGACAGGGTCCACCGGGGAGCTGTTTTTT
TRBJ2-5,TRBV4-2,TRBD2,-,CASSPSRTGVSGGRLETQYF,TGTGCCAGCAGCCCCTCTAGGACCGGGGTCAGCGGGGGGCGTTTGGAGACCCAGTACTTC
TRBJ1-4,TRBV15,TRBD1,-,CATSIHRGVGEKLFF,TGTGCCACCAGCATCCACAGGGGAGTTGGTGAAAAACTGTTTTTT
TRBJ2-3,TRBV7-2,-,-,CASSLITGTDTQYF,TGTGCCAGCAGCTTAATTACCGGCACAGATACGCAGTATTTT
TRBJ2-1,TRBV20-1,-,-,CSAPSRRGSYNEQFF,TGCAGTGCCCCCTCGCGGCGAGGCTCCTACAATGAGCAGTTCTTC
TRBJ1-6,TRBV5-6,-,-,CASSLGPGHKSPLHF,TGTGCCAGCAGCTTGGGTCCGGGCCACAAAAGCCCCCTCCACTTT
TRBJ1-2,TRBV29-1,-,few,CSVEIARSYTF,TGCAGCGTTGAAATCGCTAGGAGCTACACCTTC
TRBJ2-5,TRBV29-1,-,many,CSVHGRYQETQYF,TGCAGCGTCCATGGACGGTACCAAGAGACCCAGTACTTC
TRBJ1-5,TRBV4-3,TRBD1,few,CASSQVAGGFQPQHF,TGCGCCAGCAGCCAAGTTGCAGGGGGCTTCCAGCCCCAGCATTTT
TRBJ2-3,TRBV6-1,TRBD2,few,CASRLAASTDTQYF,TGTGCCAGCAGACTAGCGGCTAGCACAGATACGCAGTATTTT
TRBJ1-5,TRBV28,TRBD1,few,CASSPTGHSNQPQHF,TGTGCCAGCAGCCCGACAGGGCATAGCAATCAGCCCCAGCATTTT
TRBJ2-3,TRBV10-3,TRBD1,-,CAIRTRDRATDTQYF,TGTGCCATCAGAACACGGGACAGAGCGACAGATACGCAGTATTTT
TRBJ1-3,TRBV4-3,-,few,CASSQDLPPGNSGNTIYF,TGCGCCAGCAGCCAAGATTTACCTCCGGGGAACTCTGGAAACACCATATATTTT
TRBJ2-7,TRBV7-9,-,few,CASSLQSVEQYF,TGTGCCAGCAGCTTACAGTCAGTAGAGCAGTACTTC
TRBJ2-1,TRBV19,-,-,CASSIDMSSYNEQFF,TGTGCCAGTAGTATCGACATGAGCTCCTACAATGAGCAGTTCTTC
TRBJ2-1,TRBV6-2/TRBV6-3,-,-,CASRKLGATRGGYNEQFF,TGTGCCAGCAGAAAACTGGGCGCTACCAGGGGGGGCTACAATGAGCAGTTCTTC
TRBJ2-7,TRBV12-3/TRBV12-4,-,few,CASSPWGRGPYEQYF,TGTGCCAGCAGCCCTTGGGGCAGGGGACCCTACGAGCAGTACTTC
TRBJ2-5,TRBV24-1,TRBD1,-,CATSDRTGLEETQYF,TGTGCCACCAGTGACAGGACAGGCCTTGAGGAGACCCAGTACTTC
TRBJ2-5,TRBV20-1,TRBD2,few,CSARGLAGVQETQYF,TGCAGTGCTAGGGGACTAGCGGGAGTCCAAGAGACCCAGTACTTC
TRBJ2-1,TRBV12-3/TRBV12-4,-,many,CASSLSYNEQFF,TGTGCCAGCAGTTTATCGTACAATGAGCAGTTCTTC
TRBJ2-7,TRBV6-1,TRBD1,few,CASKEPGQGAYEQYF,TGTGCCAGCAAAGAGCCGGGACAGGGGGCTTACGAGCAGTACTTC
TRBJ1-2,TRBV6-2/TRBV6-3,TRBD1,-,CASSFGTAVQGYTF,TGTGCCAGCAGCTTCGGGACAGCAGTTCAGGGCTACACCTTC
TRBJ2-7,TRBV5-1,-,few,CASSLDQQRGGQYF,TGCGCCAGCAGCTTGGACCAACAGAGGGGCGGGCAGTACTTC
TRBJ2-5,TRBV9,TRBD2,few,CASSVGTSGIPRGETQYF,TGTGCCAGCAGCGTAGGGACTAGCGGGATCCCCCGGGGAGAGACCCAGTACTTC
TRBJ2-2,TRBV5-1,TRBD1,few,CASSWGQGNTGELFF,TGCGCCAGCAGCTGGGGACAGGGGAACACCGGGGAGCTGTTTTTT